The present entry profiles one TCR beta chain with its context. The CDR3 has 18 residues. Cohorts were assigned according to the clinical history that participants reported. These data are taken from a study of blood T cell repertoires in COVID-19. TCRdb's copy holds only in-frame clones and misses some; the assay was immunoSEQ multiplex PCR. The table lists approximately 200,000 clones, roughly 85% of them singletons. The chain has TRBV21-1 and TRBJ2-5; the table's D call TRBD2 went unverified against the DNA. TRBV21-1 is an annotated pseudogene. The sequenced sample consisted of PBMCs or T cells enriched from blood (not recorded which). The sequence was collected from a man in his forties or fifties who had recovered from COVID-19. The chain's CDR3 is CASTNSGVARHPKETQYF. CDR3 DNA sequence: TGTGCCAGCACCAATTCCGGGGTGGCGCGACACCCTAAAGAGACCCAGTACTTC.